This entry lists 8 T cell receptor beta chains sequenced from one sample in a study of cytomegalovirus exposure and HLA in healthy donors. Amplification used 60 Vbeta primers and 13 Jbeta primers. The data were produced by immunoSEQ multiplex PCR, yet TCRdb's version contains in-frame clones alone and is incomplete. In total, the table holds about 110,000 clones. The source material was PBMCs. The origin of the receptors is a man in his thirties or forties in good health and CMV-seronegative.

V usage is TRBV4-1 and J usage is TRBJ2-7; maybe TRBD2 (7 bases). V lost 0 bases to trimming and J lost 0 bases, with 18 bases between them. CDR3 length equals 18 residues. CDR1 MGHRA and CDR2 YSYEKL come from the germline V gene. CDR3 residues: CASSQEDGAGALSYEQYF. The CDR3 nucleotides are TGCGCCAGCAGCCAAGAGGATGGGGCGGGGGCCCTCTCCTACGAGCAGTACTTC.

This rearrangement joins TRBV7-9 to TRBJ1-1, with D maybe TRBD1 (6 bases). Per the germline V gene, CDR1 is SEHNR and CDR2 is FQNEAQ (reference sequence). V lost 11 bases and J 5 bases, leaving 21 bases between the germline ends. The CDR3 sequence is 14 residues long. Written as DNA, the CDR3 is TGTGCCGCGGTAATTACAGGGTTTGATACTGAAGCTTTCTTT. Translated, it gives CAAVITGFDTEAFF.

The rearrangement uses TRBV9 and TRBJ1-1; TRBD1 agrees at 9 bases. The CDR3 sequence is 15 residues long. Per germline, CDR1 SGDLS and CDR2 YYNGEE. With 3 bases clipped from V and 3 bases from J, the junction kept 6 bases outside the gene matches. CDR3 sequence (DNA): TGTGCCAGCAGCGCCACAGGGGGCTATCACACTGAAGCTTTCTTT. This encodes CASSATGGYHTEAFF.

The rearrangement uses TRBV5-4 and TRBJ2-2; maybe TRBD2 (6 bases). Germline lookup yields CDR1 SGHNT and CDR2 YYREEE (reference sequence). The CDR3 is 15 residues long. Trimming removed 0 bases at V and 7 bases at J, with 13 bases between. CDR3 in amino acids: CASSLVAGTGGELFF. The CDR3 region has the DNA TGTGCCAGCAGCTTGGTGGCAGGGACTGGCGGGGAGCTGTTTTTT.

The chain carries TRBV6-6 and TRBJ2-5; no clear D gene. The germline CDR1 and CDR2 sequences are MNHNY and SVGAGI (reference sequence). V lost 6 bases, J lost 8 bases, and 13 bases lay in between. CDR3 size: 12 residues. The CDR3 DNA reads TGTGCCAGCAGCGACACCTTGACAACCCAGTACTTC. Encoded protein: CASSDTLTTQYF.

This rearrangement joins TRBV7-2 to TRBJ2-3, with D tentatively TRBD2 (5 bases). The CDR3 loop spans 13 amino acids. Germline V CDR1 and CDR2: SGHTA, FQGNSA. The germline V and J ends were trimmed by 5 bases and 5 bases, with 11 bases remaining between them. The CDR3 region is CASSATSQDTQYF. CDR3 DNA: TGTGCCAGCAGCGCAACTAGTCAAGATACGCAGTATTTT. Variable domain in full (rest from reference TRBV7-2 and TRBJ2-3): GAGVSQSPSNKVTEKGKDVELRCDPISGHTALYWYRQSLGQGLEFLIYFQGNSAPDKSGLPSDRFSAERTGGSVSTLTIQRTQQEDSAVYLCASSATSQDTQYFGPGTRLTVL.

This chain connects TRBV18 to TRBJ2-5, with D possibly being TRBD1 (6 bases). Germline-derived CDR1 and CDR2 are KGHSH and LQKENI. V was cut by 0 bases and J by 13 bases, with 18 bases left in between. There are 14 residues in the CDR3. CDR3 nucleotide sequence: TGTGCCAGCTCACCACCGAGTAAGGAAGGGGGTCCGTACTTC. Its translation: CASSPPSKEGGPYF.

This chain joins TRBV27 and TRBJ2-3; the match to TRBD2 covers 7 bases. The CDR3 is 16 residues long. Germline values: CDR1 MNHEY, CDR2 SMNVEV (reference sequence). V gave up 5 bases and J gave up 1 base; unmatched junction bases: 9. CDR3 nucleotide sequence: TGTGCCAGCAGTCCCTATACGGCGGGAGGCACAGATACGCAGTATTTT. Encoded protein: CASSPYTAGGTDTQYF.